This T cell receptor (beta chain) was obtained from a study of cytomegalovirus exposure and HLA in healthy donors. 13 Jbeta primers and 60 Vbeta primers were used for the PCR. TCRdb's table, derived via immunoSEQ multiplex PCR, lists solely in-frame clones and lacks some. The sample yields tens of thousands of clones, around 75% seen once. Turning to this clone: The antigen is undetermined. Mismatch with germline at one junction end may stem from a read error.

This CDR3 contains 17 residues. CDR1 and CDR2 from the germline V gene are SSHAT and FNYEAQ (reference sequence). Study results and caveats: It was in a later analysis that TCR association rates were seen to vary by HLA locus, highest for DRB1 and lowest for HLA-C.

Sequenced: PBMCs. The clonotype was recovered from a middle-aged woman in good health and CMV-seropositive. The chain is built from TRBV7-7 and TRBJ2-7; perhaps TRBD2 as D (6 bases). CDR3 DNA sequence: TGTGCTAGCAGCCCGGACCTGGGAGGTACACTTCGCTACGAGCAGTACTTC. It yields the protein CASSPDLGGTLRYEQYF.